This T cell receptor beta chain was captured by sequencing in a study of OX40 agonist ivuxolimab in advanced cancers. At the level of the whole study: The costimulatory receptor OX40 (CD134) was targeted by ivuxolimab, a fully human IgG2 agonistic monoclonal antibody. Intravenous ivuxolimab was administered to patients every 2 weeks at six dose levels: 0.01, 0.1, 0.3, 1.5, 3 and 10 mg/kg. Prior anti-PD-1, anti-PD-L1 or anti-CTLA-4 therapy was permitted, and 40% of dose-escalation patients had received checkpoint inhibitors. In the dose-escalation cohort, roughly 80% of patients were male, and the mean age was roughly 60 years, with a range of about 23 to 80. Peripheral TCRbeta sequencing was intended to test whether TCR sequence diversity was altered and clonal T-cell expansion was caused by ivuxolimab. Partial responses occurred in three dose-escalation patients: two with cutaneous melanoma and one with hepatocellular carcinoma. Of the 50 to 55 patients in dose escalation, about 20 had hepatocellular carcinoma, some 15 had melanoma, 9 had renal cell carcinoma and 9 had head and neck cancer. The monotherapy dose-escalation portion (N of about 49 patients) of the phase I ivuxolimab trial is reported in the paper. The research as a whole found: Partial responders in the 0.1-3.0 mg/kg groups had among the lowest normalized peripheral clonal expansion, especially among CD8+ T cells. Clonal expansion of both CD4+ and CD8+ blood T cells was observed from baseline to week 6 at doses 0.1 to 3.0 mg/kg. On average, CD8+ T cells showed more expanded clones than CD4+ T cells after ivuxolimab. The antigen specificity of the clonally expanded peripheral T cells was not determined. Low levels of normalized T-cell clonal expansion were also seen in some patients who did not respond.

At the junction V is shortened by 5 bases and J by 0 bases, with 6 bases in between. From the cysteine through the phenylalanine, the CDR3 covers 13 amino acids. The kept DNA is CDR3 alone, 39 bases in frame from the first base. For CDR1 and CDR2, the germline V gene (reference sequence) lists MNHEY and SMNVEV. Of note for this clone: Its antigen has not been determined. A read error may be the cause here, since a much bigger clone is one base away.

Genomic DNA was extracted from sorted cells for sequencing of the TCRbeta CDR3 region. The immunoSEQ Assay was used for sequencing of TCRbeta CDR3 regions. TCRdb mirrors the immuneACCESS table, restricted to in-frame sequences. Some clones are absent from its copies; in checked studies, under half trace to an unresolved V gene, and the reason for the others is unknown. Here the sample has approximately 76,000 clones; under 95% occur a single time. The top ten clonotypes cover 10% of the sample. The trial excluded patients who had a history of autoimmune disease or were on systemic immunosuppression. Peripheral blood for TCR sequencing was drawn from every dose cohort at baseline, at cycle 4 day 1 and at cycle 7 day 1. The samples were taken from a phase I, first-in-human, multicenter, open-label dose-escalation trial of ivuxolimab. Adults with locally advanced or metastatic head and neck squamous cell, hepatocellular, melanoma or renal cell carcinoma were enrolled in the trial. Before TCR sequencing, CD4+ T cells and CD8+ T cells from peripheral blood were sorted into separate populations.

The chain is assembled from TRBV27 and TRBJ2-3; the D gene is perhaps TRBD2, on 5 matching bases. The sequencing used CD4+ or CD8+ T cells sorted from blood, collected in a trial of the OX40 agonist ivuxolimab. The receptor's source is an adult with an advanced solid tumor such as melanoma, head and neck, liver or kidney cancer. The DNA is as follows: TGTGCCAGCAGTGACTATAGCACAGATACGCAGTATTTT. Its amino acids are CASSDYSTDTQYF.